The T cell receptor beta chain under discussion was sequenced for a study of blood T cells in healthy people across ages. Study observations and caveats: Aged donors had fewer naive CD4+ cells and lower diversity than long-lived donors. PBMCs that were unsorted prevented a conclusive naive versus antigen-experienced comparison.

Trimming cost V 6 bases and J 3 bases, with 9 bases left between them. The CDR3 runs 11 residues. CDR1 and CDR2 from the germline V gene are DFQATT and SNEGSKA (reference sequence). The authors ran a second PCR of about 7 to 12 cycles using a sample-barcoded 5' primer and a J-beta primer mix. No fewer than 3 million CDR3-containing paired-end reads came from each sample. TCRdb reprocessed the 5' RACE reads via MiXCR and lists one record per CDR3 protein. The data hold fewer than 1,000,000 distinct CDR3 sequences, with 40% to 50% observed a single time. This clonotype was recorded many times. The antigen remains undetermined. Donors were systemically healthy Caucasian individuals from Russia aged roughly 6 to 95 years.

The TCR was taken from a man in his sixties in good health. Material for sequencing was blood. The chain recombines TRBV20-1 with TRBJ2-7; D gene unclear. As DNA, the CDR3 is TGCAGTGCAACTGTGGGCTACGAGCAGTACTTC. It is translated as CSATVGYEQYF.